A single sample gave rise to the 14 T cell receptor beta chains below, sequenced in a study of patients and donors after allogeneic stem cell transplantation. Each CDR3 protein gets one entry after TCRdb re-called the RT-PCR reads with MiXCR. The profile covers some 160,000 distinct CDR3 sequences, with 24% appearing a single time and about 24% taken by the ten largest. The specimen was blood, either unsorted or a sorted T cell fraction (not recorded which). The source is a human donor who was either an allogeneic HSCT recipient or a stem cell or donor lymphocyte infusion donor (not recorded which). It is not recorded whose cells these are; they may come from a transplant donor.

A few counts support this clonotype. V is TRBV7-9 and J is TRBJ1-1; 7 bases are a match to TRBD1. The V gene's germline CDR1 is SEHNR and CDR2 FQNEAQ (reference sequence). There are 16 residues in the CDR3. V dropped 8 bases and J dropped 0; count of bases not matched to a gene: 12. The CDR3 coding sequence is TGTGCCAGCTCCAAGACAGGGACGGGTATGAACACTGAAGCTTTCTTT. Its translation: CASSKTGTGMNTEAFF.

The table lists this clonotype with a few counts. The chain employs TRBV29-1 and TRBJ1-1, with no clear D. The CDR3 is made up of 14 amino acids. The germline V gene has CDR1 SQVTM and CDR2 ANQGSEA. V lost 3 bases and J lost 1, with 12 bases in between. Here the CDR3 reads CSVDYSGGNTEAFF. CDR3 bases: TGCAGCGTTGATTATTCGGGTGGGAACACTGAAGCTTTCTTT. The complete variable domain, with remaining parts taken from reference TRBV29-1 and TRBJ1-1, reads SAVISQKPSRDICQRGTSLTIQCQVDSQVTMMFWYRQQPGQSLTLIATANQGSEATYESGFVIDKFPISRPNLTFSTLTVSNMSPEDSSIYLCSVDYSGGNTEAFFGQGTRLTVV.

The CDR3 bases are TGTGCCAGCAGTCAATACAGGGGGCTAAAGTTAACGGGCACTGAAGCTTTCTTT. Amino acid sequence: CASSQYRGLKLTGTEAFF. The chain uses TRBV6-5 and TRBJ1-1, with 9 positions matching TRBD1. CDR3 size: 18 residues. Germline CDR1 is MNHEY and CDR2 is SVGAGI. V trimming: 5 bases; J trimming: 4 bases; junction bases outside the gene matches: 17.

This clonotype occurred many times. This chain joins TRBV5-1 and TRBJ1-2; D is uncertain. The CDR3 runs 18 residues. Deletions cut 1 base from V and 1 base from J, with 20 bases between. CDR1 SGHRS and CDR2 YFSETQ come from the germline V gene. The CDR3 DNA reads TGCGCCAGCAGCTTGAATGGACCTAGAGGAGCCAATAACTATGGCTACACCTTC. Translation: CASSLNGPRGANNYGYTF.

The V call is TRBV20-1, the J call TRBJ1-5; 8 bases are shared with TRBD1. The CDR3 sequence is 12 residues long. Germline V gene data show CDR1 as DFQATT and CDR2 as SNEGSKA (reference sequence). Trimming cost V 6 bases and J 7 bases; bases outside gene matches: 5. The CDR3 DNA is TGCAGTGCCAGCAGGGGGCAGCAGCCCCAGCATTTT. It codes for CSASRGQQPQHF.

This clonotype was observed a few times. In nucleotides, the CDR3 is TGCAGTGCTACCCCGTTCGACACGAATTTCTACGAGCAGTACTTC. As protein: CSATPFDTNFYEQYF. The V and J genes are TRBV20-1 and TRBJ2-7, with D unresolved. The CDR3 has 15 amino acids. The V end lost 4 bases, the J end lost 3 bases, and 19 bases lay between the germline ends. CDR1 is DFQATT, CDR2 SNEGSKA, per germline (reference sequence).

The V gene is TRBV4-1, the J gene TRBJ1-1; D uncertain. The length of the CDR3 is 15 residues. The V and J ends lost 0 bases and 3 bases respectively, with 11 bases between them. CDR1 is MGHRA and CDR2 is YSYEKL in the germline V gene. For the CDR3, the DNA is TGCGCCAGCAGCCAAGACACGGGTCCGGACACTGAAGCTTTCTTT. Protein product: CASSQDTGPDTEAFF.

This clonotype was counted only a few times. The chain links TRBV7-2 to TRBJ2-5; D remains unclear. Germline-derived CDR1 and CDR2 are SGHTA and FQGNSA. V dropped 5 bases and J dropped 5 bases, with 18 bases sitting between them. This CDR3 contains 15 residues. CDR3 nucleotide sequence: TGTGCCAGCAGCCCCGTGTTCAGGACGGTCGAGACCCAGTACTTC. Translated, it gives CASSPVFRTVETQYF.

V gene TRBV24-1 combines with J gene TRBJ2-1; D is ambiguous. V gave up 1 base and J gave up 6 bases, with 12 bases separating them. The germline V gene encodes CDR1 KGHDR and CDR2 SFDVKD. The CDR3 extends over 15 amino acids. CDR3 bases: TGTGCCACCAGTGATTTCGTTCTCTCGGGCAATGAGCAGTTCTTC. Its protein product is CATSDFVLSGNEQFF.

The rearrangement links TRBV12-3 or TRBV12-4 to TRBJ2-6; 10 nucleotides agree with TRBD1. The CDR3 is 17 residues long. Trimming at V came to 4 bases and at J to 2 bases, leaving 5 bases not matched to a gene. In DNA, the CDR3 is TGTGCCAGCAGTTGGACAGGGGGGTTCACTGGGGCCAACGTCCTGACTTTC. Translation: CASSWTGGFTGANVLTF.

This clonotype has only a few counts. This chain connects TRBV20-1 to TRBJ1-5; the D gene is possibly TRBD1 (6 bases). V lost 0 bases and J 6 bases, leaving 6 bases between the germline ends. The CDR3 sequence is 12 residues long. CDR1 and CDR2 from the germline V gene are DFQATT and SNEGSKA (reference sequence). CDR3 in amino acids: CSAREGGQPQHF. The CDR3 region has the DNA TGCAGTGCTAGAGAAGGGGGTCAGCCCCAGCATTTT.

This chain connects TRBV6-1 to TRBJ2-7, with 13 bases aligning to TRBD2. CDR3 length: 15 amino acids. The V gene's germline CDR1 is MNHNS and CDR2 SASEGT. Losses at the gene ends were 6 bases for V and 3 bases for J; bases not matched to a gene: 5. The CDR3 sequence: CASSLGLAGIYEQYF. CDR3 in DNA: TGTGCCAGCAGCTTGGGACTAGCGGGAATCTACGAGCAGTACTTC.

J is TRBJ1-2 and V is TRBV27; D gene ambiguous. CDR1 MNHEY and CDR2 SMNVEV come from the germline V gene (reference sequence). Trimming stripped 4 bases from V and 4 bases from J, with 25 bases between. The CDR3 spans 18 residues. This CDR3 reads CASSSAAPQAGVGYGYTF. CDR3 nucleotides: TGTGCCAGCAGTTCCGCCGCACCCCAGGCCGGGGTTGGCTATGGCTACACCTTC.

The chain recombines TRBV5-1 with TRBJ2-1, with D unresolved. There are 12 residues in the CDR3. The germline CDR1 and CDR2 sequences are SGHRS and YFSETQ. Trimming left V 4 bases short and J 7 bases short, with 9 bases between. This CDR3 reads CASSRMGNEQFF. CDR3 DNA sequence: TGCGCCAGCAGCCGGATGGGAAATGAGCAGTTCTTC.